What follows describes a single T cell receptor beta chain. Its antigen remains unknown. This sample stems from a study of T cell responses to AZD1222 COVID-19 vaccine. Across the study: Pooled together were second doses at about 4 or about 12 weeks. Study-wide findings and caveats: Vaccine-related CD4 TCRs covered spike, predominating at 160-218 and 743-854. Clonal diversity may have been underestimated, and the donors were mostly white British, with more females than males. A reported finding is that nearly half of spike-specific TCRs target unmutated variant regions.

Germline CDR1 reads SGHVS; CDR2 reads FQNEAQ. The CDR3 loop spans 17 amino acids. V was clipped by 3 bases and J by 6 bases; unmatched bases: 11. Produced via immunoSEQ multiplex PCR; TCRdb's table is partial and in-frame only. The sample contains about 180,000 clones, more than 80% of which appear only once. Here the sequenced sample was peripheral blood, taken on day 0 of AZD1222 vaccination. This receptor was obtained from an adult in good health. V is TRBV7-8 and J is TRBJ1-1; 12 bases agree with TRBD1. CDR3 in DNA: TGTGCCAGCAGCTTGATAATTTTTGGGACAGGGGGCTCTGAAGCTTTCTTT. This translates into CASSLIIFGTGGSEAFF.